This T cell receptor (beta chain) came from a study of blood T cell repertoires in COVID-19. At the level of the study: COVID-19 samples, acute and convalescent, were from the United States, Italy and Spain. Sources were T cells, B-cell-depleted T cells, or PBMCs; the material itself was cDNA or gDNA.

V dropped 5 bases and J dropped 8 bases, with 18 bases sitting between them. Germline V gene sequence: CDR1 MNHEY, CDR2 SVGAGI. This CDR3 region has 14 residues. Study processing details: Estimated nucleated cell counts came from reference gene primer amplification. Assay: immunoSEQ multiplex PCR; the TCRdb copy retains only in-frame clones and omits some. V and J calls and clone size come straight from that table; D and trimming were deduced from the DNA. The sample records approximately 150,000 clones, around 83% being singletons. This clone has only one observation. The source of this sequence is a human donor with acute or convalescent COVID-19. The donor label of this sample is uncertain. Sequences were obtained from peripheral blood. The chain uses TRBV6-5 and TRBJ1-1; D may be TRBD1 (6 bases). The CDR3 region has the DNA TGTGCCAGCAGTCTGAATGCCGGGACATTGGAAGCTTTCTTT. Protein sequence: CASSLNAGTLEAFF.